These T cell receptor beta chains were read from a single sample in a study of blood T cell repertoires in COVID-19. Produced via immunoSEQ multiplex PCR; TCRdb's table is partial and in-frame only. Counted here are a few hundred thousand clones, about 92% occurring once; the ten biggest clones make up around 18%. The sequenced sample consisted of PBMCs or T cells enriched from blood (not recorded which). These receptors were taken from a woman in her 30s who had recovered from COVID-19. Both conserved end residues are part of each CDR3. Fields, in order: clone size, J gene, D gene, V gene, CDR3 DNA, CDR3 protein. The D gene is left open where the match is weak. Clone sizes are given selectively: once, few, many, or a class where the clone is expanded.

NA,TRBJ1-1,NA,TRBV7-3,TGTGCCAGCAGCTTATTCGCCAGTAACATGAACACTGAAGCTTTCTTT,CASSLFASNMNTEAFF
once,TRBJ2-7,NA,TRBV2,TGTGCCAGCAGTGAAGTAGGACGGGGGGCTGACGAGCAGTACTTC,CASSEVGRGADEQYF
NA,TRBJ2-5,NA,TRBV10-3,TGTGCCAGCCGGGGGGCCACGGTAGAGACCCAGTACTTC,CASRGATVETQYF
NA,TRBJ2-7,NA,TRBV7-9,TGTGCCAGCAGCTTATTTGCAGGGCTAGGCGAGCAGTACTTC,CASSLFAGLGEQYF
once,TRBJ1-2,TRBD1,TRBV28,TGTGCCAGCAGTCCCCCGGGACAGGTCGGGGGTTGGGGCTACACCTTC,CASSPPGQVGGWGYTF
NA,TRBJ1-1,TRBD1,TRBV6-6,TGTGCCAGCAGTCCAACAGGGGGAGGCACTGAAGCTTTCTTT,CASSPTGGGTEAFF
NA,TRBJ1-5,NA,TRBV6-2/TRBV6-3,TGTGCCAGCAGTTACGGGGCAAGCAATCAGCCCCAGCATTTT,CASSYGASNQPQHF
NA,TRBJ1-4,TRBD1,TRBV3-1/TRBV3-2,TGTGCCAGCAGCCAAGGATGGACAGGGGAACGTGAAAAACTGTTTTTT,CASSQGWTGEREKLFF
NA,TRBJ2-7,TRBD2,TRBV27,TGTGCCAGCAGTTTAGGACTAGCGGTACACTTCGTGCAGTACTTC,CASSLGLAVHFVQYF
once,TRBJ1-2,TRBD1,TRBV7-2,TGTGCCAGCAGCTTTCGAGGGGGCGATGGCTACACCTTC,CASSFRGGDGYTF
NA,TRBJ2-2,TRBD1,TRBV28,TGTGCCAGCAGCCGGGACAGCTCTACCGGGGAGCTGTTTTTT,CASSRDSSTGELFF
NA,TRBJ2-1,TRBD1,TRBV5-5,TGTGCCAGCAGCCACATCGGGACAGGAGGAATTGAGCAGTTCTTC,CASSHIGTGGIEQFF
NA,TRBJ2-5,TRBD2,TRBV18,TGTGCCAGCTCACCAACTAGCGGCGGGGAGACCCAGTACTTC,CASSPTSGGETQYF
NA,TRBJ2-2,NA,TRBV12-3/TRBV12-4,TGTGCCAGCAGTCTACCTGTCGGGGAGCTGTTTTTT,CASSLPVGELFF
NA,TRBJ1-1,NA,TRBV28,TGTGCCAGCACCCCCCCCGGGACTTGGAAGACTGAAGCTTTCTTT,CASTPPGTWKTEAFF
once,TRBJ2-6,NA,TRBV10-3,TGTGCCATCGGACTGGCTGGGGCCAACGTCCTGACTTTC,CAIGLAGANVLTF
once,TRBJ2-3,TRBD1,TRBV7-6,TGTGCCAGCAGCCTGGGACAGGGGGGTCCAGATACGCAGTATTTT,CASSLGQGGPDTQYF
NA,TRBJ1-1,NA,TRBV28,TGTGCCAGCAGTTTTTCGGGGACTGAAGCTTTCTTT,CASSFSGTEAFF
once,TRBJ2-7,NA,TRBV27,TGTGCCACCGGACTGGGACATCCTTACGAGCAGTACTTC,CATGLGHPYEQYF
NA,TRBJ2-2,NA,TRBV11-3,TGTGCCAGCAGTCGTGTCCGGCTACAAGGGGACGGGGAGCTGTTTTTT,CASSRVRLQGDGELFF
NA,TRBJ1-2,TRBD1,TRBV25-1,TGTGCCAGCAGTTCGCTCGGGACAGGGAACTATGGCTACACCTTC,CASSSLGTGNYGYTF
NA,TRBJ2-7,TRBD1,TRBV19,TGTGCCAGTAGTACGCCTCCGGGACAGGGGGCTTCCTACGAGCAGTACTTC,CASSTPPGQGASYEQYF
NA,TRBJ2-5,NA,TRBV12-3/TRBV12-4,TGTGCCAGCAGTTTCCCGGGGTCAGAGACCCAGTACTTC,CASSFPGSETQYF
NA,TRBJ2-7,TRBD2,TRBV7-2,TGTGCCAGCAGCTCGTTAGCGGGGGGGACTTCGAAGTACTTC,CASSSLAGGTSKYF
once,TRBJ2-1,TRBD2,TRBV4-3,TGCGCCAGCAGCCAAGGACTAGCGGGAGGGACCTACAATGAGCAGTTCTTC,CASSQGLAGGTYNEQFF
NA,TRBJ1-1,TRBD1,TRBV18,TGTGCCAGCTCACCACAGAGGGGGCCAGGGGTCACTGAAGCTTTCTTT,CASSPQRGPGVTEAFF
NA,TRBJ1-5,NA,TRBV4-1,TGCGCCAGCAGCCAAGTGGGGGCTGGGACGCCCCAGCATTTT,CASSQVGAGTPQHF
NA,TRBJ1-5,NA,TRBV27,TGTGCCAGCAGTTTAGGGGGCTTAGGGAATCAGCCCCAGCATTTT,CASSLGGLGNQPQHF
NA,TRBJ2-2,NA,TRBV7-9,TGTGCCAGCAGCTTTTTGCCGTCTAGCTTATCGAACACCGGGGAGCTGTTTTTT,CASSFLPSSLSNTGELFF
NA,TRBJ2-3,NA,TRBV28,TGTGCCAGCAGTTTATTGCAGGGGCGGGATACGCAGTATTTT,CASSLLQGRDTQYF
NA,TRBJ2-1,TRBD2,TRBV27,TGTGCCAGCAGCTTTAGCGGGAGCTCCTACAATGAGCAGTTCTTC,CASSFSGSSYNEQFF
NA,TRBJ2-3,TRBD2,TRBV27,TGTGCCAGCAGCTTCGGGACTAGCGGGATTGATACGCAGTATTTT,CASSFGTSGIDTQYF
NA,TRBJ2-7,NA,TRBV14,TGTGCCAGCAGCCAAACCTGGACATCCTACGAGCAGTACTTC,CASSQTWTSYEQYF
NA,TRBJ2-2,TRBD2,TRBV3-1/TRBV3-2,TGTGCCAGCAGCCAAGGGAACGGGGGGGGCACCGGGGAGCTGTTTTTT,CASSQGNGGGTGELFF
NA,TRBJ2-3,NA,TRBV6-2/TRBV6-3,TGTGCCAGCAGTTACGCCCGGGTTAGCACAGATACGCAGTATTTT,CASSYARVSTDTQYF
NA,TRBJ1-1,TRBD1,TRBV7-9,TGTGCCAGCAGCTTAACAACAGGGGCGGCTGAAGCTTTCTTT,CASSLTTGAAEAFF
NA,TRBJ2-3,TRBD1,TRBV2,TGTGCCAGCAGTAGGACAGGACTGACAGATACGCAGTATTTT,CASSRTGLTDTQYF
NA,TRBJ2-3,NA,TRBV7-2,TGTGCCAGCAGCTTAGCGGGAGGTCGGGGAGATACGCAGTATTTT,CASSLAGGRGDTQYF
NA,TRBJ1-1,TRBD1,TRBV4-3,TGCGCCAGCAGCCTCGCGACGAGGGACAGCCTCACTGAAGCTTTCTTT,CASSLATRDSLTEAFF
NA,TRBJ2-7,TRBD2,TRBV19,TGTGCCAGTAGTATAGCGGGAGGGCCAGGGGAGCAGTACTTC,CASSIAGGPGEQYF
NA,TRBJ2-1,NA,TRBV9,TGTGCCAGCAGCACCGGTCCTTCCTACAATGAGCAGTTCTTC,CASSTGPSYNEQFF